Presented here are 21 T cell receptor beta chains from one specimen sequenced in a study of blood T cells in healthy people across ages (dated by TCRdb to about 2015). The protocol used for the library was 5' RACE. Sequencing relied on an Illumina HiSeq 2500. The second PCR ran for roughly 7 to 11 cycles and used a J-beta primer mix along with a sample-barcoded 5' primer. TCRdb trimmed the raw reads at Q25, called clones with MiXCR and kept productive beta chains. Each CDR3 protein appears once, grouped with its most common genes and DNA. This sample gives around 1,000,000 distinct CDR3 sequences in total; under 40% of them show up just once. The ten largest make up around 12% of the sample. Material: blood. These receptors were obtained from a man between 18 and 35 years old in good health.

This clonotype was picked up a small number of times. The chain has TRBV5-6 and TRBJ2-7; D is perhaps TRBD2 (7 bases). The CDR3 contains 16 residues. Germline CDR1 is SGHDT and CDR2 is YYEEEE. V shed 2 bases and J shed 7 bases, with 22 bases lying between them. The chain's CDR3 is CASSLDAGAGYNEQYF. The CDR3 DNA is TGTGCCAGCAGCTTAGACGCGGGGGCCGGCTACAATGAGCAGTACTTC.

The chain recombines TRBV5-5 with TRBJ1-1; no clear D. This CDR3 is built from 10 residues. Trimming removed 6 bases at V and 5 bases at J, with 5 bases between. Germline assignment: CDR1 SGHKS and CDR2 YYEKEE (reference sequence). CDR3 nucleotides: TGTGCCAGCACAGTGACTGAAGCTTTCTTT. The encoded protein is CASTVTEAFF.

The chain couples TRBV7-9 to TRBJ2-3, with 8 bases identical to TRBD1. The CDR3 consists of 15 residues. V shed 1 base and J 4 bases; nucleotides not matched to a gene: 4. Germline V gives CDR1 SEHNR, CDR2 FQNEAQ (reference sequence). CDR3 in DNA: TGTGCCAGCAGCTTAGGGACAGGGAGAGCAGATACGCAGTATTTT. Translated: CASSLGTGRADTQYF.

The chain carries TRBV20-1 and TRBJ2-1; D is ambiguous. The V gene's germline CDR1 is DFQATT and CDR2 SNEGSKA (reference sequence). The CDR3 totals 13 residues. Here the CDR3 DNA reads TGCACCCTAGTGGGTTTCTCCTACAATGAGCAGTTCTTC. It is translated as CTLVGFSYNEQFF.

The V gene is TRBV6-1, the J gene TRBJ1-2; D possibly corresponds to TRBD1 (6 bases). Germline CDR1 MNHNS, CDR2 SASEGT. CDR3 length equals 14 residues. Trimming pared 2 bases from V and 4 bases from J, leaving 11 bases between. CDR3: CASSEQQGRYGYTF. In DNA form, the CDR3 reads TGTGCCAGCAGTGAACAACAGGGACGCTATGGCTACACCTTC.

This clonotype was seen a handful of times. The chain combines TRBV18 with TRBJ1-4, with D possibly being TRBD1 (6 bases). In germline, CDR1 is KGHSH, CDR2 LQKENI. The CDR3 loop spans 15 amino acids. The ends were cut back, 6 bases at V and 4 bases at J, with 15 bases in the middle. The CDR3 sequence is CASSDGVRGNEKLFF. The DNA of the CDR3 is TGTGCCAGCTCGGACGGTGTCAGGGGTAATGAAAAACTGTTTTTT.

This clonotype was recorded at least ten times. The rearrangement links TRBV3-1 to TRBJ1-2; D perhaps matches TRBD1 (5 bases). Germline V gene lookup returns CDR1 LGHDT and CDR2 YNNKEL (reference sequence). Trimming removed 0 bases from V and 7 bases from J, with 6 bases in between. This CDR3 is 12 amino acids long. The CDR3 protein is CASSQDGGGYTF. DNA of the CDR3: TGTGCCAGCAGCCAAGATGGGGGTGGCTACACCTTC.

The chain combines TRBV6-2 or TRBV6-3 with TRBJ1-2, with D possibly matching TRBD1 (5 bases). Trimming took off 7 bases at V and 4 bases at J, with 10 bases between the two ends. Germline V gene lookup returns CDR1 MNHEY and CDR2 SVGEGT. The CDR3 contains 12 residues. DNA of the CDR3: TGTGCCAGCACCGGGGCTTCCTATGGCTACACCTTC. It yields the protein CASTGASYGYTF.

This clonotype was detected a few times. The chain has TRBV25-1 and TRBJ1-4; D is unclear. This CDR3 spans 15 amino acids. CDR1 MGHDK and CDR2 SYGVNS come from the germline V gene. The V and J ends lost 2 bases and 0 bases respectively, with 7 bases between them. The CDR3 here is CASSEVGATNEKLFF. The CDR3 DNA sequence: TGTGCCAGCAGTGAAGTCGGGGCAACTAATGAAAAACTGTTTTTT.

Comment on this clonotype: Compared with germline, one end of the junction differs, possibly owing to a read error. The V gene is TRBV9, the J gene TRBJ2-1; tentative D call: TRBD2 (5 bases). There are 14 residues in the CDR3. Germline assignment: CDR1 SGDLS and CDR2 YYNGEE. DNA of the CDR3: TGTGCCAGCAACGTAGCTAGTACTAGGAATGAGCAGTTCTTC. This gives the protein CASNVASTRNEQFF.

The V gene is TRBV12-3 or TRBV12-4, the J gene TRBJ2-1, with a possible D match to TRBD1 (7 bases). Deletions cut 8 bases from V and 8 bases from J, with 16 bases between. This CDR3 region has 13 residues. The CDR3 coding sequence is TGTGCCAGCGCGCCCGGCAGGGGGGATGAGCAGTTCTTC. It translates to CASAPGRGDEQFF.

The chain joins TRBV27 to TRBJ1-2; D is unresolved. Germline loops: CDR1 MNHEY, CDR2 SMNVEV (reference sequence). V was shortened by 2 bases and J by 1 base, with 14 bases between the two germline ends. The CDR3 has 16 residues. The DNA for the CDR3 is TGTGCCAGCAGTTTAGGGATCCCCACCGATAACTATGGCTACACCTTC. It translates to CASSLGIPTDNYGYTF.

This clonotype was recorded a few times. This chain joins TRBV25-1 and TRBJ1-2; D is perhaps TRBD1 (5 bases). V lost 1 base, J lost 3 bases, and 9 bases lay in between. This CDR3 is built from 14 residues. The germline V gene has CDR1 MGHDK and CDR2 SYGVNS. CDR3 sequence (DNA): TGTGCCAGCAGTGAATCTGGGACGGACTATGGCTACACCTTC. This codes for CASSESGTDYGYTF.

This chain uses TRBV5-6 with TRBJ1-6; 7 bases line up with TRBD1. This CDR3 comprises 15 residues. Trimming at V came to 4 bases and at J to 6 bases, leaving 7 bases not matched to a gene. The germline V gene encodes CDR1 SGHDT and CDR2 YYEEEE. CDR3: CASSLQGTVNSPLHF. The DNA for the CDR3 is TGTGCCAGCAGCCTACAGGGGACAGTTAATTCACCCCTCCACTTT.

The chain employs TRBV24-1 and TRBJ2-7, with TRBD1 matching over 10 bases. This CDR3 spans 15 amino acids. The germline gives CDR1 KGHDR, CDR2 SFDVKD. Germline trimming cut 4 bases from V and 10 bases from J; bases unmatched to any gene: 12. As DNA, the CDR3 is TGTGCCACCAGTGAAATGACAGGGGGCGGTGAGACACAGTACTTC. Amino acids: CATSEMTGGGETQYF.

The chain has TRBV30 and TRBJ1-1; possible D gene TRBD1, 5 bases. The CDR3 contains 11 residues. Germline CDR1 and CDR2: GTSNPN and SVGIG (reference sequence). The CDR3 DNA is TGTGCTAGAGGGGAGTCCACTGAAGCTTTCTTT. It specifies CARGESTEAFF.

This clonotype showed up just a few times. V is TRBV5-1 and J is TRBJ1-1, with a possible D match to TRBD1 (5 bases). Germline values: CDR1 SGHRS, CDR2 YFSETQ. This CDR3 has 14 residues. Between the trimmed V and J ends, which lost 3 bases and 4 bases, there was a span of 13 bases. The CDR3 DNA sequence: TGCGCCAGCAGCTCCGGGACGAGCGGCACTGAAGCTTTCTTT. As protein: CASSSGTSGTEAFF.

This clonotype appeared a single time. An end of the junction does not agree with germline; a read error may underlie this. The V call is TRBV2, the J call TRBJ2-3; TRBD1 aligns across 8 bases. This CDR3 comprises 14 residues. The germline V gene encodes CDR1 SNHLY and CDR2 FYNNEI. This CDR3 is CATRQDRVTETQYF. The DNA of the CDR3 is TGTGCCACCCGGCAGGACAGGGTAACAGAGACGCAGTATTTT.

The chain couples TRBV6-2 or TRBV6-3 to TRBJ2-1, with D possibly matching TRBD2 (6 bases). The CDR3 spans 13 residues. Germline CDR1 is MNHEY and CDR2 is SVGEGT. The V end was cut by 7 bases, the J end by 12 bases, with 19 bases between. Here the CDR3 DNA reads TGTGCCAGCAATGTGGGCGGGGCCGCCGGGCAGTTCTTC. This gives the protein CASNVGGAAGQFF.

A note on this clonotype: A much larger clone lies a single base off, so this may be a read error. J is TRBJ2-3 and V is TRBV29-1; TRBD1 matches at 7 bases. This CDR3 is built from 16 residues. In germline, CDR1 is SQVTM, CDR2 ANQGSEA. With V trimmed by 3 bases and J by 1 base, 10 bases remained unmatched. For the CDR3, the DNA is TGCAGCGTTGATTCGGTGTTCCAGGGGGGCACAGATACGCAGTATTTT. As protein: CSVDSVFQGGTDTQYF.

CDR3 loop: CASSQKGAKSSYNEQFF. The CDR3 bases are TGCGCCAGCAGCCAAAAAGGGGCGAAGAGCTCCTACAATGAGCAGTTCTTC. The V call is TRBV4-3, the J call TRBJ2-1; D is possibly TRBD1 (5 bases). CDR1 is LGHNA, CDR2 YSLEER, per germline. V lost 2 bases, J lost 0 bases, and 14 bases lay in between. The CDR3 length is 17 residues.